A selection of T cell receptor beta chains follows, all from one sample in a study of T-cell reconstitution after alpha-beta-depleted transplantation in children. One entry per CDR3 protein results from TCRdb running MiXCR on the PCR reads. The sample lists 300,000 to 350,000 distinct CDR3 sequences; 20% to 30% were seen once. Sequenced material: PBMCs, mostly from graft donor cells, taken 180 days after TCRalphabeta/CD19-depleted stem cell transplant. Receptors were obtained from a male patient under 18 who had a stem cell transplant for acute lymphoblastic leukemia, so the T cells may come from the graft donor. CDR3s include the opening cysteine and the closing phenylalanine or tryptophan. D genes are given only for firm matches. Clone sizes are given selectively: once, few, many, or a class where the clone is expanded.

CDR3 length: 15; clone size: .; V gene: TRBV3-1; D gene: .; J gene: TRBJ1-1; CDR3 DNA: TGTGCCAGCAGCCAAGATCCGGGGAAGGGTACTGAAGCTTTCTTT; CDR3 protein: CASSQDPGKGTEAFF
CDR3 length: 18; clone size: .; V gene: TRBV20-1; D gene: TRBD2; J gene: TRBJ2-4; CDR3 DNA: TGCAGTGCTAGAGATACAGGGACTAGCGGGAGAAGGGGGAACATTCAGTACTTC; CDR3 protein: CSARDTGTSGRRGNIQYF
CDR3 length: 12; clone size: .; V gene: TRBV20-1; D gene: .; J gene: TRBJ2-3; CDR3 DNA: TGCAGTGCTAGCGCTATCAGAGATACGCAGTATTTT; CDR3 protein: CSASAIRDTQYF
CDR3 length: 22; clone size: .; V gene: TRBV27; D gene: .; J gene: TRBJ2-1; CDR3 DNA: TGTGCCAGCAGTTCTAAATCAAAACTAAGATGGGGACTAGGTCACAGGGGCAATGAGCAGTTCTTC; CDR3 protein: CASSSKSKLRWGLGHRGNEQFF
CDR3 length: 16; clone size: .; V gene: TRBV4-1; D gene: TRBD2; J gene: TRBJ2-3; CDR3 DNA: TGCGCCAGCAGCCCCCGAGGGCGGGAGGGGGGAGATACGCAGTATTTT; CDR3 protein: CASSPRGREGGDTQYF
CDR3 length: 14; clone size: .; V gene: TRBV27; D gene: .; J gene: TRBJ1-5; CDR3 DNA: TGTGCCAGCAGTCTTGAGAGGGAGGGACAGCCCCAGCATTTT; CDR3 protein: CASSLEREGQPQHF
CDR3 length: 11; clone size: .; V gene: TRBV29-1; D gene: .; J gene: TRBJ2-1; CDR3 DNA: TGCAGCGTAAGAAGGGGCCCTGAGCAGTTCTTC; CDR3 protein: CSVRRGPEQFF
CDR3 length: 14; clone size: .; V gene: TRBV5-1; D gene: .; J gene: TRBJ2-5; CDR3 DNA: TGCGCCAGCAGCTTAGGCCGCTTCCAAGAGACCCAGTACTTC; CDR3 protein: CASSLGRFQETQYF
CDR3 length: 16; clone size: few; V gene: TRBV5-1; D gene: TRBD1; J gene: TRBJ2-3; CDR3 DNA: TGCGCCAGCAGCTTGGCCGGGACAGGTGGCACAGATACGCAGTATTTT; CDR3 protein: CASSLAGTGGTDTQYF
CDR3 length: 14; clone size: .; V gene: TRBV25-1; D gene: .; J gene: TRBJ1-1; CDR3 DNA: TGTGCCAGCCTCCCAAGGTGGGGAAACACTGAAGCTTTCTTT; CDR3 protein: CASLPRWGNTEAFF
CDR3 length: 14; clone size: many; V gene: TRBV20-1; D gene: .; J gene: TRBJ1-5; CDR3 DNA: TGCAGTGCTAGAGAGGGCGGTAGCAATCAGCCCCAGCATTTT; CDR3 protein: CSAREGGSNQPQHF
CDR3 length: 16; clone size: .; V gene: TRBV18; D gene: TRBD1; J gene: TRBJ2-7; CDR3 DNA: TGTGCCAGCTCAGGGCTTGACAGGGGTTCTAAGTACGAGCAGTACTTC; CDR3 protein: CASSGLDRGSKYEQYF
CDR3 length: 12; clone size: .; V gene: TRBV29-1; D gene: .; J gene: TRBJ2-5; CDR3 DNA: TGCAGCGCCCGATGGGTAGGAGAGACCCAGTACTTC; CDR3 protein: CSARWVGETQYF
CDR3 length: 14; clone size: few; V gene: TRBV20-1; D gene: .; J gene: TRBJ1-2; CDR3 DNA: TGCAGTGCTCCCAGGTGGCAGCCTAACTATGGCTACACCTTC; CDR3 protein: CSAPRWQPNYGYTF
CDR3 length: 16; clone size: few; V gene: TRBV7-3; D gene: TRBD2; J gene: TRBJ2-1; CDR3 DNA: TGTGCCAGCAGTTTTAACACCGGGACTAGCTACAATGAGCAGTTCTTC; CDR3 protein: CASSFNTGTSYNEQFF
CDR3 length: 17; clone size: .; V gene: TRBV12-5; D gene: .; J gene: TRBJ2-3; CDR3 DNA: TGTGCTAGTGGTTTGATATTGGGTGGGTCAGTCACAGATACGCAGTATTTT; CDR3 protein: CASGLILGGSVTDTQYF
CDR3 length: 14; clone size: few; V gene: TRBV20-1; D gene: TRBD2; J gene: TRBJ2-2; CDR3 DNA: TGCAGTGCTAAACTAGCGGGTACTACCGGGGAGCTGTTTTTT; CDR3 protein: CSAKLAGTTGELFF